Reported below is one TCR beta chain. What it binds is unknown. TCRbeta libraries were built with three rounds of nested PCR, modified from ARM-PCR. TCRdb ran MiXCR on the multiplex PCR reads and lists one entry per CDR3 protein. Of approximately 76,000 distinct CDR3 sequences detected, around two thirds appear once; the ten largest clones hold over 9.5%. This entry comes from a study of tumor and adjacent non-tumor tissue in lung cancer. Study-wide background: Aged about 31 to 80 years, patients included 10 men and 5 women with stage I to III disease. Around 4.5 million productive TCRbeta reads were obtained per sample on average. Whole-study results and caveats: In normal lung, the top 100 clones were significantly more dominant than in tumor. Compared with tumor, normal lung showed significantly lower TCR diversity.

This sample's RNA came from whole unsorted tissue. CDR3 length equals 15 residues. The germline gives CDR1 MNHEY, CDR2 SVGAGI. The source is a woman aged 70-85 years with non-small cell lung cancer. The chain has TRBV6-5 and TRBJ2-3; the D is unclear. The J call may be in error: the DNA end matches TRBJ1-5 better. Input material: lung tumor tissue. CDR3 in DNA: TGTGGCAGTAGTTACTCGTTTATGAACACAGATACGCAGCATTTT. Protein sequence: CGSSYSFMNTDTQHF.